This is a list of T cell receptor beta chains from one sample in a study of post-analysis software for immune sequencing data. TCRdb called the PCR reads again in MiXCR, with one record for every CDR3 protein. Of 350,000 to 500,000 distinct CDR3 sequences detected, roughly 38% appear once; the ten largest clones hold approximately 7.7%. Sequences were obtained from blood. These receptors originate from a girl aged 2 to 10 with multiple sclerosis. Each CDR3 is given with its conserved first and last residue. A D gene is named only where the DNA matches it firmly. Expanded clones are given a class, and other clones once, few, many or no size at all.

j_call d_call cdr3_length clone_size v_call cdr3_aa cdr3_nt
TRBJ2-5 NA 12 NA TRBV6-6 CASRLQDNEQYF TGTGCCAGCAGGCTACAGGACAATGAGCAGTACTTC
TRBJ2-7 TRBD2 18 many TRBV4-2 CASSQALAGGHRIHEQYF TGTGCCAGCAGCCAAGCCTTAGCGGGAGGGCATCGTATCCACGAGCAGTACTTC
TRBJ2-7 TRBD2 15 NA TRBV11-1 CASRPGLGVSYEQYF TGTGCCAGCAGACCAGGACTAGGAGTCTCCTACGAGCAGTACTTC
TRBJ2-7 TRBD2 15 NA TRBV20-1 CSARSSLAGSYEQYF TGCAGTGCTAGATCCTCACTAGCGGGCTCCTACGAGCAGTACTTC
TRBJ2-7 NA 13 few TRBV20-1 CSARVLDTYEQYF TGCAGTGCTAGAGTCCTGGACACCTACGAGCAGTACTTC
TRBJ2-4 TRBD2 16 NA TRBV13 CASSLGLAVAKNIQYF TGTGCCAGCAGCCTTGGACTAGCGGTAGCCAAAAACATTCAGTACTTC
TRBJ2-5 NA 11 NA TRBV12-3/TRBV12-4 CASSLKGTQYF TGTGCCAGCAGTTTAAAAGGGACCCAGTACTTC
TRBJ1-1 NA 12 NA TRBV20-1 CSASQGDTEAFF TGCAGTGCTAGTCAAGGGGACACTGAAGCTTTCTTT
TRBJ2-7 NA 14 NA TRBV28 CASSLHQSPYEQYF TGTGCCAGCAGTTTACATCAGTCTCCCTACGAGCAGTACTTC
TRBJ2-5 NA 13 few TRBV24-1 CATSDFTTATQYF TGTGCCACCAGTGATTTCACGACCGCGACCCAGTACTTC
TRBJ1-6 NA 14 once TRBV20-1 CSARDPAGRSPLHF TGCAGTGCTAGAGATCCGGCGGGACGTTCACCCCTCCACTTT
TRBJ2-1 NA 14 NA TRBV5-1 CASSLPSVYNEQFF TGCGCCAGCAGCTTGCCTAGCGTCTACAATGAGCAGTTCTTC
TRBJ1-2 NA 15 NA TRBV7-2 CASSLGGAENYGYTF TGTGCCAGCAGCCTAGGTGGGGCGGAGAACTATGGCTACACCTTC
TRBJ1-5 NA 18 NA TRBV6-1 CASSLRGAPTGSNQPQHF TGTGCCAGCAGCCTTCGCGGCGCCCCGACAGGTAGCAATCAGCCCCAGCATTTT
TRBJ2-1 TRBD2 24 NA TRBV24-1 CATSDIWTSAAIAASTIAADEQFF TGTGCCACCAGTGATATTTGGACTAGCGCCGCTATAGCCGCTTCAACGATAGCAGCCGATGAGCAGTTCTTC
TRBJ2-4 NA 14 NA TRBV28 CASSHTLAKNIQYF TGTGCCAGCAGTCACACGCTAGCCAAAAACATTCAGTACTTC
TRBJ2-1 TRBD1 14 NA TRBV27 CASSSPGKGAMQFF TGTGCCAGCAGTTCCCCGGGAAAGGGGGCGATGCAGTTCTTC
TRBJ2-7 TRBD1 12 NA TRBV12-3/TRBV12-4 CASSIHRGEQYF TGTGCCAGCAGTATCCACAGGGGCGAGCAGTACTTC
TRBJ2-1 TRBD1 16 NA TRBV9 CASSVPRQGVSNEQFF TGTGCCAGCAGCGTACCTAGACAGGGAGTCTCCAATGAGCAGTTCTTC
TRBJ1-4 NA 15 NA TRBV12-3/TRBV12-4 CASSLYSGSNEKLFF TGTGCCAGCAGTTTATACTCGGGGTCGAATGAAAAACTGTTTTTT
TRBJ1-6 TRBD1 14 NA TRBV6-1 CASSLTGASSPLHF TGTGCCAGCAGTCTGACAGGGGCGAGTTCACCCCTCCACTTT
TRBJ1-6 TRBD1 15 few TRBV12-3/TRBV12-4 CASSPRQGANSPLHF TGTGCCAGCAGTCCTCGACAGGGGGCCAATTCACCCCTCCACTTT
TRBJ1-2 NA 10 few TRBV6-1 CASTSNGYTF TGTGCCAGCACTTCAAATGGCTACACCTTC
TRBJ1-1 NA 15 NA TRBV18 CASSPEGVPDTEAFF TGTGCCAGCTCACCCGAAGGGGTTCCTGACACTGAAGCTTTCTTT
TRBJ2-1 NA 13 NA TRBV7-3 CASKLGTSGEQFF TGTGCCAGCAAATTGGGGACGAGCGGTGAGCAGTTCTTC
TRBJ2-7 NA 14 NA TRBV10-3 CAISTGLQTYEQYF TGTGCCATCAGCACAGGACTCCAGACCTACGAGCAGTACTTC
TRBJ1-1 TRBD1 13 medium-sized TRBV27 CASTTGANTEAFF TGTGCCAGCACGACAGGGGCGAACACTGAAGCTTTCTTT
TRBJ2-1 TRBD2 14 NA TRBV20-1 CSGRLANSYNEQFF TGCAGCGGAAGACTAGCGAACTCCTACAATGAGCAGTTCTTC
TRBJ2-7 NA 14 few TRBV2 CASSQRPPRYEQYF TGTGCCAGCAGCCAAAGACCCCCTCGCTACGAGCAGTACTTC
TRBJ2-3 NA 16 NA TRBV28 CASSRRPRKWEDTQYF TGTGCCAGCAGCAGGAGGCCAAGGAAATGGGAGGATACGCAGTATTTT
TRBJ1-4 NA 13 few TRBV5-6 CASSFGQSEKLFF TGTGCCAGCAGCTTTGGACAGTCTGAAAAACTGTTTTTT
TRBJ1-2 NA 13 NA TRBV12-5 CASGLATAAGYTF TGTGCTAGTGGTTTGGCCACGGCAGCCGGCTACACCTTC
TRBJ2-1 NA 14 few TRBV7-8 CASSYPVPGNEQFF TGTGCCAGCAGCTATCCCGTCCCCGGGAATGAGCAGTTCTTC
TRBJ1-1 NA 13 few TRBV5-1 CASSYGVNTEAFF TGCGCCAGCAGCTACGGGGTAAACACTGAAGCTTTCTTT
TRBJ2-5 NA 12 few TRBV29-1 CSVHRFRETQYF TGCAGCGTACACAGGTTCAGGGAGACCCAGTACTTC
TRBJ2-1 TRBD2 16 NA TRBV24-1 CATSGGGASVGSEQFF TGTGCCACCAGTGGGGGAGGGGCTAGCGTGGGTAGTGAGCAGTTCTTC
TRBJ2-7 TRBD1 15 NA TRBV4-1 CASSQYGQGPYEQYF TGCGCCAGCAGCCAATACGGACAGGGGCCCTACGAGCAGTACTTC
TRBJ2-2 NA 14 NA TRBV5-1 CASSSGTSGGELFF TGCGCCAGCAGCTCCGGGACTTCTGGCGGGGAGCTGTTTTTT
TRBJ2-7 NA 15 few TRBV28 CASSLQPGRDYEQYF TGTGCCAGCAGTTTACAACCGGGACGGGATTACGAGCAGTACTTC
TRBJ1-5 NA 15 few TRBV6-2/TRBV6-3 CASSYTGQGNQPQHF TGTGCCAGCAGTTACACCGGTCAGGGCAATCAGCCCCAGCATTTT
TRBJ2-7 NA 13 few TRBV7-9 CASSLEVGGVTYF TGTGCCAGCAGCTTAGAGGTAGGTGGGGTCACGTACTTC
TRBJ1-2 NA 16 NA TRBV18 CASSPEGQWTNYGYTF TGTGCCAGCTCACCCGAAGGACAGTGGACAAACTATGGCTACACCTTC
TRBJ2-5 TRBD2 17 few TRBV28 CASSFLTSGNLQETQYF TGTGCCAGCAGTTTCCTCACTAGCGGAAATCTACAAGAGACCCAGTACTTC
TRBJ2-1 TRBD2 16 NA TRBV6-2/TRBV6-3 CASSPPSGRTYNEQFF TGTGCCAGCAGTCCCCCAAGCGGGAGGACTTACAATGAGCAGTTCTTC
TRBJ2-7 TRBD2 16 NA TRBV5-5 CAGSRPGLAERTEQYF TGTGCCGGCAGCCGTCCGGGACTAGCGGAGAGGACCGAGCAGTACTTC